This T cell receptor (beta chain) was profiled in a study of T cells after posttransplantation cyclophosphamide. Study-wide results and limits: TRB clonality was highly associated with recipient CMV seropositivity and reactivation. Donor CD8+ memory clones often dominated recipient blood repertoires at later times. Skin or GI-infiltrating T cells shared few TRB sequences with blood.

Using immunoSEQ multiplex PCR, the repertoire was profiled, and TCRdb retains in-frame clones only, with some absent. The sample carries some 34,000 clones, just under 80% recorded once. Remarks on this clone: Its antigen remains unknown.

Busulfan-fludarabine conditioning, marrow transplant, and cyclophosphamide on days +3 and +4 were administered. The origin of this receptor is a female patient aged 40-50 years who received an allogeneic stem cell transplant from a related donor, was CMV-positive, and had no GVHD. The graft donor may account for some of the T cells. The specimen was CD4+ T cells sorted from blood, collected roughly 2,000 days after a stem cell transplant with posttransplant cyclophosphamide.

The CDR3 loop reads CASSSSGLEETQYF. CDR3 sequence (DNA): TGTGCCAGCAGTTCCTCGGGACTGGAGGAGACCCAGTACTTC. This chain links TRBV2 with TRBJ2-5; maybe TRBD2 (6 bases). This CDR3 spans 14 amino acids. Trimming took 5 bases from V and 5 from J, leaving 15 bases between them. Germline CDR1 reads SNHLY; CDR2 reads FYNNEI.